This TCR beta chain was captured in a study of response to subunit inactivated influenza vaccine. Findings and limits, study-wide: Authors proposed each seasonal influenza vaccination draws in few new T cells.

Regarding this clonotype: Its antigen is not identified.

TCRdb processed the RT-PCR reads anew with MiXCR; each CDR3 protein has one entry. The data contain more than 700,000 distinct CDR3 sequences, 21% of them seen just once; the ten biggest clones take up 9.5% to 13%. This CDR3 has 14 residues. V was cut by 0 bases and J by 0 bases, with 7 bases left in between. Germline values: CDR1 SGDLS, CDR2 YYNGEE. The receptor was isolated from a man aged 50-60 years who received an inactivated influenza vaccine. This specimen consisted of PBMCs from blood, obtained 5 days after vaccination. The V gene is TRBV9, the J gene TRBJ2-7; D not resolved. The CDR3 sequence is CASSVGLSSYEQYF. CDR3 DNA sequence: TGTGCCAGCAGCGTAGGTCTAAGCTCCTACGAGCAGTACTTC.